The sequence of this TCR beta chain was determined in a study of glioma-infiltrating T cells. Study conclusions and caveats: CDR3 overlap between tissue and blood was very small.

Trimming removed 4 bases at V and 6 bases at J, with 10 bases between. Per germline, CDR1 MNHNS and CDR2 SASEGT. The CDR3 has 13 amino acids. This clonotype has just a few counts. No antigen is known for it. Using RNA template, CDR3s of TCR alpha and beta were amplified with iRepertoire arm-PCR. TCRdb independently ran MiXCR on the multiplex PCR reads; one entry per CDR3 protein. This table has around 150,000 distinct CDR3 sequences, about 39% appearing once. The chain has TRBV6-1 and TRBJ1-5; D not resolved. What was sequenced was glioma tissue, nonneoplastic brain tissue, or PBMCs (not recorded which). The origin of this receptor is a human donor with low-grade glioma or glioblastoma, undergoing nonglioma brain surgery, or in good health (not recorded which). In DNA, the CDR3 is TGTGCCAGCAGTGGGGTTGTGGGTCAGCCCCAGCATTTT. This codes for CASSGVVGQPQHF.